This record covers a single T cell receptor beta chain. The data were produced by immunoSEQ multiplex PCR, yet TCRdb's version contains in-frame clones alone and is incomplete. The sample carries more than 95,000 clones, about 88% recorded once. The data derive from a study of T cell responses to AZD1222 COVID-19 vaccine. Germline V gene lookup returns CDR1 SGHNT and CDR2 YENEEA. The V and J ends lost 5 bases and 0 bases respectively, with 14 bases between them. CDR3 length equals 15 residues. This receptor was obtained from an adult in good health. The material sequenced was peripheral blood, taken on day 0 of AZD1222 vaccination. The chain uses TRBV11-3 and TRBJ2-7; D possibly corresponds to TRBD2 (5 bases). CDR3 region: CASSPSGHSSYEQYF. The CDR3 DNA reads TGTGCCAGCAGCCCCAGCGGCCATTCCTCCTACGAGCAGTACTTC. The whole variable domain, filled in from reference TRBV11-3 and TRBJ2-7, reads EAGVVQSPRYKIIEKKQPVAFWCNPISGHNTLYWYLQNLGQGPELLIRYENEEAVDDSQLPKDRFSAERLKGVDSTLKIQPAELGDSAVYLCASSPSGHSSYEQYFGPGTRLTVT.